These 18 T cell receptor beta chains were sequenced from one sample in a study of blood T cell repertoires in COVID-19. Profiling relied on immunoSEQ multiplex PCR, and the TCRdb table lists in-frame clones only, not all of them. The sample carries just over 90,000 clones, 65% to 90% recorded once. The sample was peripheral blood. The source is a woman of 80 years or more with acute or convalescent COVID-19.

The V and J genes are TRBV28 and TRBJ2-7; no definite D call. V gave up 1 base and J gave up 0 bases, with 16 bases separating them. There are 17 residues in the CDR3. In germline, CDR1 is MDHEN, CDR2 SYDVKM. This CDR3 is CASSLSGWQSGSYEQYF. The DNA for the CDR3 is TGTGCCAGCAGTTTATCTGGGTGGCAATCGGGCTCCTACGAGCAGTACTTC.

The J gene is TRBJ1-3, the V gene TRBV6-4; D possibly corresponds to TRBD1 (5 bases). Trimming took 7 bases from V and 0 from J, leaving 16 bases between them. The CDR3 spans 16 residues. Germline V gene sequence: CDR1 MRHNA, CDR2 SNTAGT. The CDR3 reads CASISVQAPSGNTIYF. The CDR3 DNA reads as TGTGCCAGCATCTCGGTACAGGCCCCCTCTGGAAACACCATATATTTT.

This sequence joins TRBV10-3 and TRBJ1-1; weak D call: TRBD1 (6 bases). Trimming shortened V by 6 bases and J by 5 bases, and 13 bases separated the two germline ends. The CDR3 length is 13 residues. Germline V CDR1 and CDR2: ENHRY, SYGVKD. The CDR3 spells CAIREAGVTEAFF. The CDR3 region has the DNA TGTGCCATCAGAGAGGCAGGGGTGACTGAAGCTTTCTTT.

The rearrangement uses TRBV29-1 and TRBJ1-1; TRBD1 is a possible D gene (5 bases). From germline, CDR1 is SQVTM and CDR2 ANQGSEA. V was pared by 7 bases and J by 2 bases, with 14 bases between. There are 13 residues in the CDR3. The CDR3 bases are TGCAGCGCTGAGGGCAGGGCCAACACTGAAGCTTTCTTT. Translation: CSAEGRANTEAFF. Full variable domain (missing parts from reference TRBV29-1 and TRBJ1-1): SAVISQKPSRDICQRGTSLTIQCQVDSQVTMMFWYRQQPGQSLTLIATANQGSEATYESGFVIDKFPISRPNLTFSTLTVSNMSPEDSSIYLCSAEGRANTEAFFGQGTRLTVV.

The CDR3, as DNA: TGCGCCAGCAGGTCATCAGGGACCCAGTACTTC. It is translated as CASRSSGTQYF. The rearrangement joins TRBV5-1 to TRBJ2-5; unclear D gene. CDR3 length: 11 residues. The V gene lost 5 bases and the J gene lost 7 bases, with 9 bases spanning the gap. The germline V gene encodes CDR1 SGHRS and CDR2 YFSETQ.

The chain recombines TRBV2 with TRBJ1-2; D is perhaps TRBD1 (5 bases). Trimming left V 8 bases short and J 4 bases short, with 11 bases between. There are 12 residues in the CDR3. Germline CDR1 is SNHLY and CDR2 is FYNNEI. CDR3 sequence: CASGRTTYGYTF. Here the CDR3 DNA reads TGTGCCAGCGGGAGGACAACCTATGGCTACACCTTC.

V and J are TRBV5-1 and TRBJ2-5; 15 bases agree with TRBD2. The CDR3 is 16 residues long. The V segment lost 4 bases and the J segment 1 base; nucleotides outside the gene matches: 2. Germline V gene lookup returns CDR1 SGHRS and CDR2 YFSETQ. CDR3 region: CASSMGLAGGQETQYF. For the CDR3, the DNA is TGCGCCAGCAGCATGGGACTAGCGGGGGGCCAAGAGACCCAGTACTTC.

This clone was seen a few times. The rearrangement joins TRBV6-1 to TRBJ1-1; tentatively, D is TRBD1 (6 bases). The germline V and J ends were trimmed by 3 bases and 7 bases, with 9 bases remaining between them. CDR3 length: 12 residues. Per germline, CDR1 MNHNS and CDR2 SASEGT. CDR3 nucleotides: TGTGCCAGCAGTGACCGAGGGGGTGAAGCTTTCTTT. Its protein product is CASSDRGGEAFF.

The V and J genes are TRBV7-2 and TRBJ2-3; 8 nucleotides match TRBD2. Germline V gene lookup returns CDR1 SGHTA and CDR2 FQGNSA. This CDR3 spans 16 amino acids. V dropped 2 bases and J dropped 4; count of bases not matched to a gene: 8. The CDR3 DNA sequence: TGTGCCAGCAGCTTATTACGGGGGGGCCTCGCAGATACGCAGTATTTT. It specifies CASSLLRGGLADTQYF.

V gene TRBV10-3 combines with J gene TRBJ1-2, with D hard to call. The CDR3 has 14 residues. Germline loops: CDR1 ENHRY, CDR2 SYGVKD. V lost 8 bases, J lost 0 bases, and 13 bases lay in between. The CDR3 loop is CAISDFRANYGYTF. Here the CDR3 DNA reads TGTGCCATCTCCGACTTTCGAGCTAACTATGGCTACACCTTC.

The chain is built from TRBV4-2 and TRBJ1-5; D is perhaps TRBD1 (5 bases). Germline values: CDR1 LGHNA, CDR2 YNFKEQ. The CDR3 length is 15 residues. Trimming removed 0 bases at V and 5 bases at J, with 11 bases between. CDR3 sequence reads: CASSQDPGLDQPQHF. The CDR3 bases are TGTGCCAGCAGCCAAGATCCGGGACTTGATCAGCCCCAGCATTTT.

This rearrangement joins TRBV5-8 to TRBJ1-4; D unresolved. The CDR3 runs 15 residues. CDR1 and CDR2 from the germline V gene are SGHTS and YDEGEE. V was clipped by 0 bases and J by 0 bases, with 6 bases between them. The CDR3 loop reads CASSLGPATNEKLFF. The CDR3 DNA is TGTGCCAGCAGCTTGGGTCCTGCAACTAATGAAAAACTGTTTTTT. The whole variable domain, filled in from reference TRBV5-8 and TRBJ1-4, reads EAGVTQSPTHLIKTRGQQATLRCSPISGHTSVYWYQQALGLGLQFLLWYDEGEERNRGNFPPRFSGRQFPNYSSELNVNALELEDSALYLCASSLGPATNEKLFFGSGTQLSVL.

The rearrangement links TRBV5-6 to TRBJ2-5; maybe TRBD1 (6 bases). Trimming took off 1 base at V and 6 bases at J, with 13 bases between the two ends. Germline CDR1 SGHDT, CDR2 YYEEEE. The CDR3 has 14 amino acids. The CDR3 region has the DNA TGTGCCAGCAGCTTGCGGGCAGGGGAAAAGACCCAGTACTTC. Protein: CASSLRAGEKTQYF.

This CDR3 is CASSAALAGGYEQFF. The CDR3 coding sequence is TGTGCCAGCAGCGCAGCACTAGCGGGGGGGTATGAGCAGTTCTTC. The rearrangement links TRBV11-2 to TRBJ2-1; 13 nucleotides match TRBD2. Germline V gene data show CDR1 as SGHAT and CDR2 as FQNNGV. CDR3 length equals 15 residues. The trim removed 5 bases at V and 8 bases at J, leaving 6 bases unmatched. Using reference TRBV11-2 and TRBJ2-1 for the parts outside the CDR3, the full variable domain is EAGVAQSPRYKIIEKRQSVAFWCNPISGHATLYWYQQILGQGPKLLIQFQNNGVVDDSQLPKDRFSAERLKGVDSTLKIQPAKLEDSAVYLCASSAALAGGYEQFFGPGTRLTVL.

CDR3 sequence: CASSRGQNTEAFF. As DNA, the CDR3 is TGTGCCAGCTCACGTGGACAGAACACTGAAGCTTTCTTT. The chain carries TRBV18 and TRBJ1-1; D possibly corresponds to TRBD1 (5 bases). V lost 4 bases, J lost 1 base, and 7 bases lay in between. The germline V gene has CDR1 KGHSH and CDR2 LQKENI. The CDR3 is 13 residues long. Variable domain in full (rest from reference TRBV18 and TRBJ1-1): NAGVMQNPRHLVRRRGQEARLRCSPMKGHSHVYWYRQLPEEGLKFMVYLQKENIIDESGMPKERFSAEFPKEGPSILRIQQVVRGDSAAYFCASSRGQNTEAFFGQGTRLTVV.

In nucleotides, the CDR3 is TGTGCCAGCAGTTTAAGCCCTGGAGTTAAGCAGTACTTC. This gives the protein CASSLSPGVKQYF. The chain carries TRBV12-3 or TRBV12-4 and TRBJ2-7; no reliable D call. The CDR3 is 13 residues long. V gave up 2 bases and J gave up 8 bases, with 13 bases separating them.

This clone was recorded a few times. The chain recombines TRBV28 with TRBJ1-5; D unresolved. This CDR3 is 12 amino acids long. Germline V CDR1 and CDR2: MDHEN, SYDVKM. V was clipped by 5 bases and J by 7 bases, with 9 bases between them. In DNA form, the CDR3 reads TGTGCCAGCAGTCCCCAGGCCCAGCCCCAGCATTTT. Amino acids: CASSPQAQPQHF. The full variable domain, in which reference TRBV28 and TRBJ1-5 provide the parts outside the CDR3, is DVKVTQSSRYLVKRTGEKVFLECVQDMDHENMFWYRQDPGLGLRLIYFSYDVKMKEKGDIPEGYSVSREKKERFSLILESASTNQTSMYLCASSPQAQPQHFGDGTRLSIL.

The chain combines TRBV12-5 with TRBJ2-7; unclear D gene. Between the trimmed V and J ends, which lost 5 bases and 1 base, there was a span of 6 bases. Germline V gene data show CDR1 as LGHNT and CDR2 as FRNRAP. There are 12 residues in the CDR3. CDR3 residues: CASGQFSYEQYF. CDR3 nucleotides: TGTGCTAGTGGTCAATTTTCCTACGAGCAGTACTTC. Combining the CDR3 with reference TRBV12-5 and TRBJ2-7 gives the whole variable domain DARVTQTPRHKVTEMGQEVTMRCQPILGHNTVFWYRQTMMQGLELLAYFRNRAPLDDSGMPKDRFSAEMPDATLATLKIQPSEPRDSAVYFCASGQFSYEQYFGPGTRLTVT.